The 32 T cell receptor beta chains in this list originate from one sample, sequenced in a study of cytomegalovirus exposure and HLA in healthy donors. The PCR contained 60 Vbeta and 13 Jbeta primers. TCRdb keeps only in-frame clones here, not all; method: immunoSEQ multiplex PCR. Of under 130,000 clones in the sample, roughly 80% were seen once. Sequencing used PBMCs. Source of these receptors: a young man in good health and CMV-seropositive.

This clone showed up just once. CDR3 protein: CACEGVRSYEQYF. CDR3 in DNA: TGTGCCTGCGAGGGGGTTCGTTCCTACGAGCAGTACTTC. The chain joins TRBV30 to TRBJ2-7; perhaps TRBD1 as D (6 bases). Trimming took off 6 bases at V and 1 base at J, with 13 bases between the two ends. The CDR3 runs to 13 residues. From germline, CDR1 is GTSNPN and CDR2 SVGIG (reference sequence).

The chain couples TRBV5-4 to TRBJ1-2; 7 bases are a match to TRBD1. The V gene end was trimmed by 1 base and the J gene end by 1 base; junction bases not matched to a gene: 1. The germline V gene has CDR1 SGHNT and CDR2 YYREEE (reference sequence). This CDR3 is built from 14 residues. Here the CDR3 reads CASSLNRGNYGYTF. The CDR3, as DNA: TGTGCCAGCAGCTTGAACAGGGGTAACTATGGCTACACCTTC. Full variable domain (outside the CDR3, taken from reference TRBV5-4 and TRBJ1-2): ETGVTQSPTHLIKTRGQQVTLRCSSQSGHNTVSWYQQALGQGPQFIFQYYREEENGRGNFPPRFSGLQFPNYSSELNVNALELDDSALYLCASSLNRGNYGYTFGSGTRLTVV.

This clone came up a few times. Other DNA sequences in the sample encode the same CDR3. The rearrangement joins TRBV6-1 to TRBJ2-1; 13 nucleotides match TRBD2. CDR1 and CDR2 (germline): MNHNS, SASEGT. After removal of 3 bases from V and 4 bases from J, the junction contained 0 bases not matched to a gene. The CDR3 length is 15 residues. The chain's CDR3 is CASSEGLAGYNEQFF. The CDR3 coding sequence is TGTGCCAGCAGTGAGGGACTAGCGGGGTACAATGAGCAGTTCTTC.

The rearrangement uses TRBV7-8 and TRBJ2-1; D is possibly TRBD2 (6 bases). CDR1 and CDR2 from the germline V gene are SGHVS and FQNEAQ. The CDR3 is made up of 15 amino acids. The V end was cut by 5 bases, the J end by 8 bases, with 19 bases between. The CDR3 here is CASSPTWRGGDEQFF. As DNA, the CDR3 is TGTGCCAGCAGCCCCACTTGGAGGGGAGGAGATGAGCAGTTCTTC.

This clone was counted between two and nine times. The chain combines TRBV7-3 with TRBJ2-5, with 8 positions matching TRBD2. Germline trimming cut 2 bases from V and 3 bases from J; bases unmatched to any gene: 20. There are 20 residues in the CDR3. Germline V gives CDR1 SGHTA, CDR2 FQGTGA. CDR3 sequence reads: CASSLYPGGRGGIIEETQYF. CDR3 in DNA: TGTGCCAGCAGCTTATACCCGGGGGGGCGAGGTGGAATCATAGAAGAGACCCAGTACTTC.

This rearrangement joins TRBV10-3 to TRBJ1-4; D unresolved. Trimming removed 0 bases from V and 2 bases from J, with 10 bases in between. The CDR3 runs 16 residues. From germline, CDR1 is ENHRY and CDR2 SYGVKD. The CDR3 region is CAISESGRLTNEKLFF. The CDR3 region has the DNA TGTGCCATCAGTGAGTCAGGGAGATTGACTAATGAAAAACTGTTTTTT.

V and J are TRBV10-3 and TRBJ2-1, with D possibly being TRBD2 (6 bases). From germline, CDR1 is ENHRY and CDR2 SYGVKD. The CDR3 consists of 15 residues. Trimming left V 0 bases short and J 9 bases short, with 15 bases between. This chain's CDR3 is CAISESYGAGSEQFF. The CDR3 nucleotides read TGTGCCATCAGTGAGTCCTATGGGGCCGGGAGTGAGCAGTTCTTC.

This clone was counted between two and nine times. This rearrangement joins TRBV28 to TRBJ1-4, with TRBD1 matching over 8 bases. J lost 5 bases, V lost 6 bases, and 8 bases had no gene match. Germline CDR1 and CDR2: MDHEN and SYDVKM. The CDR3 length is 15 residues. CDR3: CASRLSGTGNEKLFF. CDR3 nucleotide sequence: TGTGCCAGCAGACTATCCGGGACAGGAAATGAAAAACTGTTTTTT. Looking up the rest from reference TRBV28 and TRBJ1-4 gives the full variable domain: DVKVTQSSRYLVKRTGEKVFLECVQDMDHENMFWYRQDPGLGLRLIYFSYDVKMKEKGDIPEGYSVSREKKERFSLILESASTNQTSMYLCASRLSGTGNEKLFFGSGTQLSVL.

This chain joins TRBV4-2 and TRBJ2-5; 9 nucleotides match TRBD2. V shed 2 bases, J shed 0 bases, and the junction held 1 base outside the gene matches. The CDR3 has 15 amino acids. CDR1 is LGHNA, CDR2 YNFKEQ, per germline. The CDR3, as DNA: TGTGCCAGCAGCCAAAAGCGGGGGGACCAAGAGACCCAGTACTTC. This sequence encodes CASSQKRGDQETQYF.

CDR3 protein: CASLLSGGRTDTQYF. The CDR3, as DNA: TGTGCCAGCCTCCTTTCGGGGGGGCGGACAGATACGCAGTATTTT. This chain joins TRBV7-9 and TRBJ2-3; 8 bases line up with TRBD2. V was pared by 8 bases and J by 3 bases, with 10 bases of the junction left unmatched. The CDR3 has 15 amino acids. In germline, CDR1 is SEHNR, CDR2 FQNEAQ (reference sequence).

The gene calls are TRBV5-6 and TRBJ2-1; 7 bases are shared with TRBD2. The CDR3 spans 14 residues. The germline gives CDR1 SGHDT, CDR2 YYEEEE. Trimming took 0 bases from V and 6 from J; bases not matched to a gene: 3. CDR3 bases: TGTGCCAGCAGCTTGGCAGGACTAGTCAATGAGCAGTTCTTC. Amino acids: CASSLAGLVNEQFF.

The chain recombines TRBV7-9 with TRBJ2-1; maybe TRBD2 (5 bases). The ends were cut back, 0 bases at V and 6 bases at J, with 12 bases in the middle. CDR1 SEHNR and CDR2 FQNEAQ come from the germline V gene (reference sequence). This CDR3 spans 15 amino acids. This CDR3 reads CASSLATNPINEQFF. CDR3 bases: TGTGCCAGCAGCTTAGCGACTAACCCCATCAATGAGCAGTTCTTC.

The V call is TRBV6-1, the J call TRBJ2-3, with D unclear. V gave up 7 bases and J gave up 5 bases, with 10 bases separating them. CDR3 length: 12 residues. CDR1 MNHNS and CDR2 SASEGT come from the germline V gene. The CDR3 spells CASTPPGDTQYF. CDR3 nucleotides: TGTGCCAGCACTCCCCCGGGAGATACGCAGTATTTT.

This clone was found once. V usage is TRBV4-2 and J usage is TRBJ2-1, with TRBD2 identical over 15 bases. Per germline, CDR1 LGHNA and CDR2 YNFKEQ. Trimming at V came to 4 bases and at J to 0 bases, leaving 4 bases not matched to a gene. The CDR3 totals 18 residues. CDR3 DNA sequence: TGTGCCAGCAGCCGGGGACTAGCGGGGGGCAACTCCTACAATGAGCAGTTCTTC. Encoded protein: CASSRGLAGGNSYNEQFF.

This chain links TRBV18 with TRBJ1-1, with 10 bases that match TRBD1. Losses at the gene ends were 8 bases for V and 1 base for J; bases not matched to a gene: 1. This CDR3 has 13 amino acids. Germline values: CDR1 KGHSH, CDR2 LQKENI. The CDR3, as DNA: TGTGCCAGCCGACAGGGGGCGAACACTGAAGCTTTCTTT. This gives the protein CASRQGANTEAFF. The full variable domain, rest sourced from reference TRBV18 and TRBJ1-1, is NAGVMQNPRHLVRRRGQEARLRCSPMKGHSHVYWYRQLPEEGLKFMVYLQKENIIDESGMPKERFSAEFPKEGPSILRIQQVVRGDSAAYFCASRQGANTEAFFGQGTRLTVV.

The V gene is TRBV28, the J gene TRBJ1-4; D uncertain. The CDR3 has 12 amino acids. Per the germline V gene, CDR1 is MDHEN and CDR2 is SYDVKM. Between the trimmed V and J ends, which lost 5 bases and 8 bases, there was a span of 9 bases. The CDR3 loop is CASSLNGEKLFF. In nucleotides, the CDR3 is TGTGCCAGCAGTCTAAACGGGGAAAAACTGTTTTTT.

The genes are TRBV6-6 and TRBJ2-5; TRBD2 aligns across 11 bases. V lost 6 bases to trimming and J lost 4 bases; unmatched junction nucleotides: 7. Germline V CDR1 and CDR2: MNHNY, SVGAGI (reference sequence). The CDR3 is 15 amino acids. This chain's CDR3 is CASRPTSGGGETQYF. The CDR3 coding sequence is TGTGCCAGCAGACCAACTAGCGGGGGAGGAGAGACCCAGTACTTC.

This rearrangement joins TRBV4-1 to TRBJ1-4; D is unresolved. Looked up from germline, CDR1 is MGHRA and CDR2 is YSYEKL. The CDR3 length is 13 residues. Trimming removed 0 bases from V and 10 bases from J, with 9 bases in between. The CDR3 coding sequence is TGCGCCAGCAGCCAAGATGAGGGAACAAAACTGTTTTTT. This codes for CASSQDEGTKLFF.

The rearrangement links TRBV2 to TRBJ1-1; D remains ambiguous. Germline V CDR1 and CDR2: SNHLY, FYNNEI. V was pared by 1 base and J by 1 base, with 4 bases between. The CDR3 totals 13 residues. In nucleotides, the CDR3 is TGTGCCAGCAGTGAAGAGCGGAACACTGAAGCTTTCTTT. Residues: CASSEERNTEAFF. Looking up the rest from reference TRBV2 and TRBJ1-1 gives the full variable domain: EPEVTQTPSHQVTQMGQEVILRCVPISNHLYFYWYRQILGQKVEFLVSFYNNEISEKSEIFDDQFSVERPDGSNFTLKIRSTKLEDSAMYFCASSEERNTEAFFGQGTRLTVV.

The chain links TRBV5-1 to TRBJ1-4; TRBD1 matches 9 bases. CDR1 and CDR2 from the germline V gene are SGHRS and YFSETQ. The CDR3 loop spans 15 amino acids. With 0 bases clipped from V and 5 bases from J, the junction kept 2 bases outside the gene matches. CDR3 in amino acids: CASSLAGTGNEKLFF. In DNA, the CDR3 is TGCGCCAGCAGCTTGGCCGGGACAGGGAATGAAAAACTGTTTTTT.

This clone has just one count. The chain combines TRBV29-1 with TRBJ2-5; D gene unclear. Deletions cut 5 bases from V and 3 bases from J, with 4 bases between. This CDR3 is 10 amino acids long. Germline CDR1 SQVTM, CDR2 ANQGSEA. In DNA form, the CDR3 reads TGCAGCGTTTCCGAAGAGACCCAGTACTTC. It encodes CSVSEETQYF.

The chain joins TRBV2 to TRBJ2-5, with a weak D call TRBD2 (6 bases). This CDR3 contains 14 residues. Germline V gene data show CDR1 as SNHLY and CDR2 as FYNNEI. The V gene lost 3 bases and the J gene lost 6 bases, with 14 bases spanning the gap. Here the CDR3 reads CASSDSNGGQTQYF. The CDR3 DNA follows: TGTGCCAGCAGTGATTCTAACGGGGGACAGACCCAGTACTTC.

The V and J genes are TRBV5-4 and TRBJ2-2; no firm D call. The CDR3 runs to 14 residues. V lost 4 bases, J lost 6 bases, and 13 bases lay in between. CDR1 is SGHNT, CDR2 YYREEE, per germline (reference sequence). The CDR3 sequence is CASSPSVEPGELFF. The CDR3 DNA sequence: TGTGCCAGCAGCCCCAGTGTGGAGCCCGGGGAGCTGTTTTTT.

This chain links TRBV6-5 with TRBJ1-1, with 9 bases lining up with TRBD1. Germline CDR1 reads MNHEY; CDR2 reads SVGAGI. J gave up 11 bases and V 4 bases, and 17 bases lay outside the gene matches. CDR3 length: 16 residues. The CDR3: CASSSTTGGYFLLAFF. The DNA of the CDR3 is TGTGCCAGCAGTTCCACGACAGGGGGGTACTTTTTACTGGCTTTCTTT.

V and J are TRBV7-8 and TRBJ2-5, with a possible D match to TRBD2 (6 bases). This CDR3 contains 16 residues. The ends were cut back, 5 bases at V and 5 bases at J, with 21 bases in the middle. The germline CDR1 and CDR2 sequences are SGHVS and FQNEAQ. The CDR3 sequence is CASSHPWRGRRETQYF. The CDR3 DNA reads TGTGCCAGCAGCCACCCATGGCGGGGAAGGAGGGAGACCCAGTACTTC.

V and J are TRBV29-1 and TRBJ2-5; D may be TRBD2 (5 bases). The J call may be in error: the DNA end matches TRBJ2-7 better. Looked up from germline, CDR1 is SQVTM and CDR2 is ANQGSEA. The CDR3 is 13 residues long. The CDR3 DNA is TGCAGCGTTGAACCTGACGGGGAGTACGAGCAGTACTTC. Protein sequence: CSVEPDGEYEQYF.

J is TRBJ1-2 and V is TRBV5-6; D perhaps matches TRBD1 (5 bases). CDR1 is SGHDT and CDR2 is YYEEEE in the germline V gene. The CDR3 is 16 amino acids. V lost 0 bases and J 4 bases, leaving 16 bases between the germline ends. This CDR3 is CASSLGGDRQSYGYTF. For the CDR3, the DNA is TGTGCCAGCAGCTTGGGGGGGGATCGGCAGAGCTATGGCTACACCTTC.

This clone was recorded once. This CDR3 reads CASSWGQGTYEQYF. The CDR3 nucleotides are TGTGCCAGCAGCTGGGGACAGGGGACCTACGAGCAGTACTTC. The chain links TRBV5-5 to TRBJ2-7, with 10 bases matching TRBD1. This CDR3 spans 14 amino acids. Germline trimming cut 3 bases from V and 2 bases from J; bases unmatched to any gene: 2. Germline CDR1 is SGHKS and CDR2 is YYEKEE (reference sequence).

The gene calls are TRBV28 and TRBJ2-3; D might be TRBD2 (6 bases). The CDR3 spans 15 residues. Germline CDR1 and CDR2: MDHEN and SYDVKM. Trimming left V 3 bases short and J 2 bases short, with 12 bases between. The DNA for the CDR3 is TGTGCCAGCAGTTTTGGGACTTTTCCCACAGATACGCAGTATTTT. This codes for CASSFGTFPTDTQYF.

V is TRBV19 and J is TRBJ2-7; 9 nucleotides agree with TRBD2. The germline V gene encodes CDR1 LNHDA and CDR2 SQIVND (reference sequence). V trimming: 4 bases; J trimming: 6 bases; junction bases outside the gene matches: 13. This CDR3 has 16 amino acids. This CDR3 reads CASSNLRVAGASEQYF. In DNA, the CDR3 is TGTGCCAGTAGTAACCTCCGGGTAGCGGGGGCTAGCGAGCAGTACTTC.

The rearrangement links TRBV25-1 to TRBJ2-5, with D maybe TRBD2 (6 bases). Germline CDR1 is MGHDK and CDR2 is SYGVNS. The CDR3 contains 15 residues. Between the trimmed V and J ends, which lost 5 bases and 2 bases, there was a span of 15 bases. For the CDR3, the DNA is TGTGCCAGCAGTAAATTAGCGGCTAAACAAGAGACCCAGTACTTC. This encodes CASSKLAAKQETQYF.

The chain carries TRBV6-1 and TRBJ2-1; TRBD2 aligns across 9 bases. Germline V CDR1 and CDR2: MNHNS, SASEGT. The J segment lost 12 bases and the V segment lost 6 bases, leaving 3 bases of the junction unmatched. The CDR3 has 11 residues. The CDR3 nucleotides read TGTGCCAGCAGGGCGGGGGGGCCGCAGTTCTTC. The encoded protein is CASRAGGPQFF.